This entry lists 10 T cell receptor beta chains sequenced from one sample in a study of cytomegalovirus exposure and HLA in healthy donors. Primers included in the PCR were 60 Vbeta and 13 Jbeta primers. TCRdb's table, derived via immunoSEQ multiplex PCR, lists solely in-frame clones and lacks some. The sample shows roughly 120,000 clones, approximately 74% of them seen only once. Sequencing was done on a sample of PBMCs. The receptors were sampled from a woman aged 45-59 years in good health and CMV-seropositive.

The chain is built from TRBV15 and TRBJ2-2; 11 bases line up with TRBD2. V shed 5 bases, J shed 4 bases, and the junction held 12 bases outside the gene matches. Germline V lookup: CDR1 LNHNV, CDR2 YYDKDF (reference sequence). This CDR3 comprises 18 residues. The CDR3 region has the DNA TGTGCCACCAGCGCCCCGGGACTAGCGGATATCCGCACCGGGGAGCTGTTTTTT. It translates to CATSAPGLADIRTGELFF.

This chain uses TRBV18 with TRBJ1-1; TRBD1 agrees at 7 bases. CDR1 and CDR2 from the germline V gene are KGHSH and LQKENI. Trimming at V came to 2 bases and at J to 5 bases, leaving 11 bases not matched to a gene. This CDR3 comprises 16 residues. The CDR3 spells CASSPSGTERVTEAFF. The CDR3 DNA is TGTGCCAGCTCACCATCCGGGACAGAGCGTGTGACTGAAGCTTTCTTT.

The chain employs TRBV5-1 and TRBJ2-5; D is perhaps TRBD1 (7 bases). This CDR3 is built from 15 residues. Germline CDR1 reads SGHRS; CDR2 reads YFSETQ. V lost 5 bases and J lost 0, with 14 bases in between. CDR3 bases: TGCGCCAGCAGTCCTTCAGGGGGGTACCAAGAGACCCAGTACTTC. Residues: CASSPSGGYQETQYF.

The rearrangement uses TRBV18 and TRBJ2-1, with D perhaps matching TRBD1 (6 bases). The CDR3 covers 16 residues. Germline CDR1 KGHSH, CDR2 LQKENI. The ends were cut back, 0 bases at V and 0 bases at J, with 9 bases in the middle. DNA of the CDR3: TGTGCCAGCTCACCACCGCTACAGGGCTCCTACAATGAGCAGTTCTTC. It yields the protein CASSPPLQGSYNEQFF.

V usage is TRBV29-1 and J usage is TRBJ1-2; D is unclear. Between the trimmed V and J ends, which lost 4 bases and 3 bases, there was a span of 12 bases. The CDR3 extends over 13 amino acids. Germline CDR1 SQVTM, CDR2 ANQGSEA. CDR3: CSVVFQNHYGYTF. In DNA, the CDR3 is TGCAGCGTTGTATTCCAGAACCACTATGGCTACACCTTC.

This clone was detected only a few times. This sequence joins TRBV28 and TRBJ2-1, with TRBD2 matching 8 bases. V dropped 5 bases and J dropped 6; count of bases not matched to a gene: 6. CDR3 length: 14 residues. Germline V gene data show CDR1 as MDHEN and CDR2 as SYDVKM. Here the CDR3 DNA reads TGTGCCAGCAGTAGGGGGACTAGTGGCAATGAGCAGTTCTTC. This codes for CASSRGTSGNEQFF.

With respect to this clone: Other DNA sequences in this specimen translate into the identical CDR3. J is TRBJ1-5 and V is TRBV19; 9 bases map to TRBD1. Germline CDR1 reads LNHDA; CDR2 reads SQIVND (reference sequence). The CDR3 is made up of 16 amino acids. The ends lost 5 bases at V and 1 base at J; junction bases unmatched: 6. CDR3 sequence (DNA): TGTGCCAGTAGTGTGACAGGGGGTTTGAGCAATCAGCCCCAGCATTTT. It is translated as CASSVTGGLSNQPQHF.

The chain couples TRBV5-4 to TRBJ1-2; D is undetermined. Trimming pared 3 bases from V and 3 bases from J, leaving 6 bases between. Germline assignment: CDR1 SGHNT and CDR2 YYREEE (reference sequence). The CDR3 totals 12 residues. CDR3 loop: CASSWSDYGYTF. Written as DNA, the CDR3 is TGTGCCAGCAGCTGGAGTGACTATGGCTACACCTTC.

In this sample, this clone turned up a few times. CDR3 in amino acids: CASSLAGGNTEAFF. The DNA of the CDR3 is TGTGCCAGCAGCTTAGCTGGCGGGAACACTGAAGCTTTCTTT. V and J are TRBV7-6 and TRBJ1-1; D is ambiguous. The CDR3 is 14 residues long. V shed 0 bases and J shed 1 base, with 6 bases lying between them. CDR1 and CDR2 from the germline V gene are SGHVS and FNYEAQ.

The genes are TRBV5-1 and TRBJ1-1; D is possibly TRBD1 (6 bases). V lost 2 bases and J lost 4, with 12 bases in between. CDR1 is SGHRS, CDR2 YFSETQ, per germline. The CDR3 totals 14 residues. The CDR3 is CASSFSGDGTEAFF. The CDR3 bases are TGCGCCAGCAGCTTTTCAGGGGATGGCACTGAAGCTTTCTTT.